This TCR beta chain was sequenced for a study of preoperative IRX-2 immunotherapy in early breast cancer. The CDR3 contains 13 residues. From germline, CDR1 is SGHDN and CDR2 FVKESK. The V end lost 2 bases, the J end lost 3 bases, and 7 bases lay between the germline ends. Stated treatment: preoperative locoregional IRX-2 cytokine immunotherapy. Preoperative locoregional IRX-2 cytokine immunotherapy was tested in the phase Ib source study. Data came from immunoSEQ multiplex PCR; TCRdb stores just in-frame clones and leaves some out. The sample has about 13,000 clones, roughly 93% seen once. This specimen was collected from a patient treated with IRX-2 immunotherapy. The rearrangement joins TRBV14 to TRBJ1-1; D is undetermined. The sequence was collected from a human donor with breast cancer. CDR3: CASSQFRDTEAFF. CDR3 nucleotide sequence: TGTGCCAGCAGCCAATTCCGGGACACTGAAGCTTTCTTT.